This T cell receptor (beta chain) was recorded in a study of cytomegalovirus exposure and HLA in healthy donors (dated by TCRdb to 2017 to 2019). In terms of the full investigation: An earlier analysis of several hundred of the donors reported 250 to 350 Gb of sequence data and 117 million unique TCR beta sequences from 150 million to 200 million T cells. An earlier analysis of fewer than 750 of the donors used high-throughput TCR beta sequencing to judge whether each TCR beta V gene segment behaved as functional or pseudogenic. On average, about 200,000 unique TCR beta nucleotide sequences were sequenced per donor among fewer than 500 genotyped donors of the cohort, with 15% to 20% of those sequences being non-productive. The genetic ancestry cluster associated with self-reported Caucasian donors included 81% of the 300 to 400 genotyped donors. To predict cytomegalovirus infection status, the study brought together high-throughput TCR immunosequencing, statistical association of individual TCRs with disease status, and machine learning. Several DR-DQ haplotypes were treated as single units for association and clustering because of strong linkage in the cohort. HLA typing included class I and class II loci at four-digit resolution. The study aimed to test whether cataloging public T cell receptors could reveal signatures of past pathogen exposure. Rather than drawing on any new phenotypic data, the later analysis identified candidate immune exposures from TCR beta sequences and the way those sequences occurred across donors. A later analysis re-analyzed previously published TCR beta repertoires from 600 to 850 donors and added high-resolution HLA genotyping to study TCR occurrence patterns. The number of typed donors differed by locus: about 620-640 for A, B, C, DRB1 and DQB1; 500 to 550 for DQA1; 606 for DPA1; and around 470 for DPB1. Along with the roughly 700-subject first cohort, a separate validation cohort of over a hundred different subjects was used. Alongside the repertoire data, information on donor age, sex, ethnicity and CMV serostatus was compiled. An early release covering roughly 640 HLA-typed donors comprised approximately 300 gigabases of sequencing data and about 90 million unique TCR sequences. A later genetic analysis used genome-wide SNP genotypes for about three fifths of the 666 donors, treating that subset as a discovery cohort. All discovery cohort repertoires had been generated using a single sequencing platform. The study used immunosequencing to profile the T cell repertoires of 666 subjects and linked those repertoires to cytomegalovirus serostatus. Here is what the overall study found, with its caveats: Some IMGT-functional V segments, including TRBV6-2 and TRBV6-3, could not be distinguished by the 87-base-pair reads and were therefore excluded. In an earlier analysis of around 600 of the donors, most TCR beta V segments were observed in productive rearrangements about 90% or about 30% of the time, broadly matching IMGT annotations. Correlated functional status among segregating V segments might be attributable to linkage disequilibrium, but an unknown experimental factor could not be ruled out. Three of the identified cytomegalovirus-associated TCR beta chains were confirmed in vitro to be specific for cytomegalovirus antigens. Some 16 rarely observed V segments, including chromosome 9 orphons, were excluded from the earlier analysis of some 590 of the donors because counts were too low. In a later analysis, TCR association rates were found to vary across HLA loci, with the most associated TCRs seen for DRB1 alleles and the fewest for HLA-C alleles. An association between a missense DCLRE1C variant and V-gene and J-gene trimming of TCR beta chains was found in a later genetic analysis and replicated in an independent cohort. A later genetic analysis reported fewer N-insertions in productive TCRs among donors in an Asian-associated ancestry cluster than the roughly 640-donor mean. Most TCR sequences were observed very rarely across donors, whereas some public TCRs were present in many individuals. At a false discovery rate of 0.05, a later analysis linked approximately 18,000 TCR beta sequences to specific HLA alleles. Assigning TCR associations to individual alleles was difficult when HLA alleles, especially DR and DQ, strongly co-occurred. A later analysis found that HLA-associated TCR beta chains were more clonally expanded and had lower generation probabilities than equally common non-associated chains. A further reported finding was that TCR beta sequences accurately predicted the HLA-A and HLA-B alleles for most subjects in the first cohort. For the cohort, immune exposure information was limited to CMV serostatus. The authors suggested that the approach could potentially be extended to other disease states and immunological phenotypes. Sequencing depth was assumed to be roughly uniform across donors in the presence/absence analyses, though that assumption may not hold. The sequencing pipeline was judged likely to have produced a cluster of highly shared sequence variants as a technical artifact. HLA typing was unavailable for some donors at each locus, so association tests used only the typed subset. A later analysis found that most CMV-associated TCR beta chains appeared HLA-restricted, with HLA associations seemingly driven largely by CMV exposure. Cytomegalovirus status was reported to be diagnosed by the classifier with high specificity and sensitivity in both the original and validation cohorts. In a later analysis, several top co-occurrence clusters were reported to appear linked to parvovirus B19, influenza, CMV and Epstein-Barr virus. The cohort was sequenced for TCR beta chains only, and without alpha or paired-chain data the features that could be detected were limited. In the study, 150 to 200 TCR beta chains were listed as associated with cytomegalovirus.

Ends trimmed: V by 3 bases, J by 4 bases; bases unmatched to a gene: 9. Spanning cysteine to phenylalanine, the CDR3 consists of 16 amino acids. The retained sequence is limited to the CDR3, 48 bases, with the frame set at the first base. From the germline V gene, CDR1 is SGDLS and CDR2 is YYNGEE. The cohort was made up of several hundred healthy bone marrow donors. At the time of sampling, all cohort members were nominally healthy, though unrecorded immune exposures were likely present. The donor tested CMV seropositive, placing the donor among the roughly 300 seropositive members of the cohort. A peripheral blood sample was collected from each donor, and TCR beta sequencing was performed on peripheral blood mononuclear cells. The Qiagen DNeasy Blood Extraction Kit was used to extract genomic DNA from the blood cell samples. Turning to this clone: What antigen it recognizes has not been identified. There are no base qualities to consult, and no much larger clone falls within one base.

Library preparation used the immunoSEQ multiplex PCR assay. The multiplex PCR relied on a mix of 60 forward primers for TCR Vbeta segments and 13 reverse primers for TCR Jbeta segments. The CDR3 region of rearranged TCR beta genes was amplified from genomic DNA by a multiplex PCR assay. Amplified TCR beta libraries were sequenced as 87-base-pair reads on the Illumina HiSeq System. On the study's bioinformatics: In a later analysis, 70 million to 95 million unique TCR beta chains were counted across the 690 or so repertoires, and roughly 10 million of these chains were shared by at least two donors. A nearest-neighbor algorithm error-corrected the raw reads and collapsed the reads into unique sequences, merging closely related sequences to remove PCR and sequencing errors. V, D and J gene segments were assigned by aligning CDR3 sequences to IMGT reference sequences. For a sequence to be retained, a match of at least six nucleotides to both a V gene segment and a J gene segment was required. A rearrangement counted as productive if the CDR3 had no stop codons and remained in frame with V and J, and every other rearrangement counted as non-productive. Following IMGT convention, CDR3 was defined as the stretch from the second conserved V-encoded cysteine to the conserved J-encoded phenylalanine. The earlier analysis of about 590 of the donors excluded sequences that lacked an unambiguous match to a single V gene segment. An earlier analysis of 500 to 700 of the donors classified V segments as functional when productive rearrangements were above 56.7% and as segregating when the standard deviation between donors was above 5%. A statistical classification framework was developed to diagnose cytomegalovirus status using the catalog of TCR beta chain sequences. In a later analysis, TCR nucleotide sequences were compared against IMGT/GENE-DB human TR gene sequences so that V and J genes could be assigned. The TCRdist pipeline was used in a later analysis to assign CDR3 sequences and most-parsimonious VDJ recombination scenarios. In a later analysis, every TCR beta chain was defined by the combination of its CDR3 amino acid sequence and its V-gene family, and reads without a unique V-gene family were dropped. As a way to deal with suspected cross-contamination and a sequencing artifact, a later analysis dropped approximately 570 nucleotide sequences that were highly shared and had low generation probability. A later analysis calculated a clonal expansion index for each public chain from normalized within-repertoire ranks of inferred template counts. In a later analysis, generation probabilities were computed using a VDJ recombination model fitted to out-of-frame rearrangements, and the results were checked against IGoR. In a later analysis, hypergeometric tests were used to score TCR-TCR, TCR-HLA and TCR-CMV co-occurrence, with a repertoire-size bias correction applied to TCR pairs. False discovery rates were estimated in a later analysis by permuting HLA or CMV assignments 20 times. A later analysis grouped co-occurring TCRs with DBSCAN, adding TCRdist sequence similarity when clustering within HLA-allele-positive subsets. Repertoires with fewer than 30,000 or more than 120,000 public chains were left out of co-occurrence clustering, as were roughly five repertoires with anomalous nucleotide sharing. TCRdb retrieved this table from immuneACCESS and kept in-frame rearrangements only. Not all clones are present; in checked studies, unresolved V genes account for under half, and no reason is known for the remainder. Clone size and the V and J calls come from that table; the DNA yielded D and trimming. Within this sample are roughly 61,000 clones, with 80% to 90% of them counted one time only. Of the sample, approximately 1.6% falls within the top ten clones.

This chain is built from TRBV9 and TRBJ2-2; TRBD1 fits 7 bases in the junction. The sequenced sample consisted of PBMCs. This TCR was sampled from a man under 40 in good health and CMV-seropositive. The base sequence is TGTGCCAGCAGCGGAGGGACAGATCCTATCACCGGGGAGCTGTTTTTT. Translated, it reads CASSGGTDPITGELFF.